The 3 T cell receptor beta chains presented below share a single source sample, sequenced in a study of cytomegalovirus exposure and HLA in healthy donors. The PCR employed 60 Vbeta primers together with 13 Jbeta primers. Libraries were prepared by immunoSEQ multiplex PCR; TCRdb keeps only in-frame clonotypes and omits some of them. The sample spans under 200,000 clones; the ten largest clones claim under 2.5%. The specimen was PBMCs. The receptors derive from a man between 25 and 39 years old in good health and CMV-seronegative.

J is TRBJ2-5 and V is TRBV11-2; D unclear. CDR1 SGHAT and CDR2 FQNNGV come from the germline V gene. CDR3 length: 12 residues. Trimming cost V 2 bases and J 5 bases, with 6 bases left between them. The CDR3 sequence: CASSLRRETQYF. CDR3 nucleotide sequence: TGTGCCAGCAGCTTACGGCGGGAGACCCAGTACTTC.

V and J are TRBV29-1 and TRBJ2-2; 9 bases align to TRBD2. The CDR3 has 16 residues. The trim removed 3 bases at V and 6 bases at J, leaving 11 bases unmatched. The germline CDR1 and CDR2 sequences are SQVTM and ANQGSEA. CDR3 nucleotide sequence: TGCAGCGTTGAGTCAGGGAATAGCGGGAGTCCCGGGGAGCTGTTTTTT. It specifies CSVESGNSGSPGELFF.

V is TRBV7-8 and J is TRBJ1-2; the D is unclear. The CDR3 contains 14 residues. V lost 3 bases and J 4 bases, leaving 12 bases between the germline ends. Looked up from germline, CDR1 is SGHVS and CDR2 is FQNEAQ. The CDR3 DNA sequence: TGTGCCAGCAGCTTGGTGTTCAAGAGCTATGGCTACACCTTC. This codes for CASSLVFKSYGYTF.